This T cell receptor (beta chain) was profiled in a study of shared clonotypes between healthy human individuals. Study as a whole: The donors, two women and three men, were aged 18 to 49. Each donor's CD8 memory used one plate, CD8 naive two, each CD4 subset three.

Repertoires were generated with immunoSEQ multiplex PCR, while TCRdb's copy carries only in-frame clones and drops some. The sample holds 2 million to 2.5 million clones, around 95% seen once. The germline V gene encodes CDR1 MNHNS and CDR2 SASEGT. The CDR3 is made up of 13 amino acids. V dropped 11 bases and J dropped 6 bases, with 20 bases sitting between them. The receptor's source is a man younger than 35 in good health. The chain recombines TRBV6-1 with TRBJ2-7; the D gene could be TRBD1 or TRBD2 (5 bases each). Sequenced material: naive CD4+ T cells sorted from blood. The subset is: CD45RA+ positively selected. The CDR3 DNA reads TGTGCCGGCAACCGGGACCGTCTCTCCGAGCAGTACTTC. Residues: CAGNRDRLSEQYF.